The clone carrying this T cell receptor (beta chain) has only a few counts. Its target is not known. This sample is drawn from a study of cytomegalovirus exposure and HLA in healthy donors. Findings of the study overall: It was taken for granted in presence/absence analyses that sequencing depth across donors was roughly uniform. For most TCR sequences rarity was the rule, although some public TCRs occurred in many donors. The authors enumerated under 200 TCR beta chains as linked to cytomegalovirus.

Looked up from germline, CDR1 is GTSNPN and CDR2 is SVGIG (reference sequence). The CDR3 spans 10 residues. The PCR made use of 60 Vbeta and 13 Jbeta primers. This table comes from immunoSEQ multiplex PCR, and its TCRdb copy is limited to in-frame clones, with some not included. This sample has around 300,000 clones; around two thirds occur once, and the top ten carry 2% to 2.5%. The sequence derives from a female donor in good health and CMV-seronegative. The source material was PBMCs. This chain joins TRBV30 and TRBJ1-3; D ambiguous. The CDR3 region is CGLAVDTIYF. CDR3 bases: TGTGGACTGGCGGTGGACACCATATATTTT.